Sequencing of this TCR beta chain was carried out in a study of CD8+ T cells in alopecia areata. In each case, RNA was isolated and then reverse transcribed into cDNA as the sequencing template. Only in-frame clones appear in the TCRdb table, and some are missing; sequencing was by immunoSEQ multiplex PCR. The sample shows some 170,000 clones, less than 75% of them seen only once. Alopecia areata patients provided lesional scalp punch biopsies and peripheral blood. Using a FACSAria, the CD4+ and CD8+ T cells were sorted from the PBMCs. General observations from the study: Affected lesional scalp, above all in alopecia totalis/universalis, was more clonal than normal scalp.

Points on this clone: Antigen: not known.

This TCR came from a human donor with alopecia areata. The material sequenced was CD8+ T cells sorted from blood, taken at week 0.

CDR3 nucleotide sequence: TGTGCCACCAATAGGGGCACAGATACGCAGTATTTT. It specifies CATNRGTDTQYF. The chain has TRBV15 and TRBJ2-3; D uncertain. The germline V gene has CDR1 LNHNV and CDR2 YYDKDF (reference sequence). The germline V and J ends were trimmed by 7 bases and 1 base, with 6 bases remaining between them. The CDR3 contains 12 residues.